This T cell receptor beta chain was observed in a study of blood T cell repertoires in COVID-19. The overall study: Acute and convalescent COVID-19 samples came from the United States, Italy and Spain. PBMCs, B-cell-depleted T cells, or T cells were the source of the cDNA or gDNA that made up the material.

Enrollment of patients from Seattle took place during active infection, with longitudinal follow-up. Original analysis: Reference gene primers were amplified, and this amplification served to estimate nucleated cell counts. Profiling relied on immunoSEQ multiplex PCR, and the TCRdb table lists in-frame clones only, not all of them. V and J calls and clone size are as listed in that table; D and trimming were resolved from the DNA. The profile shows 300,000 to 400,000 clones, over 75% of them singletons. Germline V gene sequence: CDR1 SGHKS, CDR2 YYEKEE (reference sequence). Trimming cost V 3 bases and J 0 bases, with 15 bases left between them. There are 16 residues in the CDR3.

The gene calls are TRBV5-5 and TRBJ1-2; possible D gene TRBD1, 5 bases. Sample: peripheral blood. This TCR was recovered from a woman aged 55-70 years with COVID-19, enrolled during active disease. CDR3 in amino acids: CASSYGTDRANYGYTF. In DNA form, the CDR3 reads TGTGCCAGCAGCTATGGGACTGACAGAGCTAACTATGGCTACACCTTC.